This T cell receptor (beta chain) is drawn from a study of blood T cell repertoires in COVID-19. On the study more broadly: There were acute and convalescent COVID-19 samples, and they came from the United States, Italy and Spain. PBMCs, B-cell-depleted T cells, or T cells provided the cDNA or gDNA that made up the material.

The table came from immunoSEQ multiplex PCR; TCRdb's copy has only in-frame clones and leaves some out. The sample carries about 160,000 clones, 70% to 80% recorded once. Between the trimmed V and J ends, which lost 8 bases and 1 base, there was a span of 20 bases. Germline CDR1 MGHDK, CDR2 SYGVNS. This CDR3 spans 16 amino acids. The sample was peripheral blood. This rearrangement joins TRBV25-1 to TRBJ1-1, with TRBD1 as a possible D gene (5 bases). This sequence originates from a man in his fifties or sixties with acute or convalescent COVID-19. The CDR3 region has the DNA TGTGCCAGCGCGCGGTGGGGCGAAACGGGGAACACTGAAGCTTTCTTT. Translated: CASARWGETGNTEAFF.